This T cell receptor (beta chain) stems from a study of tumor-infiltrating lymphocytes in primary liver carcinoma. Study background: About 3.65 to 7.13 million productive TCRbeta reads were obtained from the samples, with similar numbers across tissue types.

Unsorted bulk tissue, roughly 19-34 mg of it, served as the source for co-extraction of RNA and DNA. The proportion of viable tumor cells exceeded 75% in every tumor sample. Note on this clonotype: Antigen: not known. One junction end disagrees with the germline gene, perhaps due to a read error.

TCR beta cDNA came from about 0.55 ug total RNA, primed with a constant-region primer. What produced the TCR beta libraries was three nested multiplex PCR rounds using slightly modified ARM-PCR. TRBV1-TRBV30 forward primers paired with a C-beta reverse primer drove the first two PCR rounds, 10 cycles each. From the multiplex PCR reads, TCRdb called clonotypes with MiXCR, one entry per CDR3 protein. The table has over 95,000 distinct CDR3 sequences, 69% seen once. The CDR3 consists of 15 residues. The germline CDR1 and CDR2 sequences are SGHNT and YENEEA. General study points: All five tumor regions shared only about 7.5-24% of top clones.

The material sequenced was liver tumor tissue from sampling region 5. The subset was: tumor region T5, tumor centre. The chain recombines TRBV11-3 with TRBJ2-2; D possibly corresponds to TRBD2 (7 bases). The TCR originated in a woman between 55 and 75 years old with primary liver carcinoma and hepatitis B virus infection. The CDR3 nucleotides read TGTGCCAGCAGCTCAGGAACTAGAAGAACCGGGGGGCTGCTTTTT. Its translation is CASSSGTRRTGGLLF.